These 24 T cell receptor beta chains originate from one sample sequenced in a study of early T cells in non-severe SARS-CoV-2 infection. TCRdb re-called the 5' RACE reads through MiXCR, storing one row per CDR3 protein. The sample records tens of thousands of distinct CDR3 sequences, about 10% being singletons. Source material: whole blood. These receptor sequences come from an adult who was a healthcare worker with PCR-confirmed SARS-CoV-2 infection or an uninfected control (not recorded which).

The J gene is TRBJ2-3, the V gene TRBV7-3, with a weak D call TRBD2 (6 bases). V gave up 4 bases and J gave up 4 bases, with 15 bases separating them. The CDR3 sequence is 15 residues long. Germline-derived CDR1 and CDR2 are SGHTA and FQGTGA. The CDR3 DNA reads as TGTGCCAGCAGCTGGGGGGTAGCCAGCCCAGATACGCAGTATTTT. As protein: CASSWGVASPDTQYF.

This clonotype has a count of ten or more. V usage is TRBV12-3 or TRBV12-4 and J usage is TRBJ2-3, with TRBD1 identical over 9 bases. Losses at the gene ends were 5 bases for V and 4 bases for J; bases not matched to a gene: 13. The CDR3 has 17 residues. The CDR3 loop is CASSPWHRGDRADTQYF. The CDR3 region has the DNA TGTGCCAGCAGTCCCTGGCACAGGGGGGACAGGGCAGATACGCAGTATTTT.

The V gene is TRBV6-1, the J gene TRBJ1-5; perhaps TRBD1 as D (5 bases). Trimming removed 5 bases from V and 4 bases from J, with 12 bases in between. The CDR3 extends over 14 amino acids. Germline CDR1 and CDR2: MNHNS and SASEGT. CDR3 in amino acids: CASSKTGGNQPQHF. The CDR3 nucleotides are TGTGCCAGCAGTAAAACGGGGGGGAATCAGCCCCAGCATTTT.

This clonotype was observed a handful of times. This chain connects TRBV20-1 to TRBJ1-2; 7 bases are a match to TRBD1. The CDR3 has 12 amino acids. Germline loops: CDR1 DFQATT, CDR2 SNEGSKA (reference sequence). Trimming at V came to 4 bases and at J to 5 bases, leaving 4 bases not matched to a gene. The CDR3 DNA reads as TGCAGTGCTACCGGGACAGAGTATGGCTACACCTTC. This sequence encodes CSATGTEYGYTF.

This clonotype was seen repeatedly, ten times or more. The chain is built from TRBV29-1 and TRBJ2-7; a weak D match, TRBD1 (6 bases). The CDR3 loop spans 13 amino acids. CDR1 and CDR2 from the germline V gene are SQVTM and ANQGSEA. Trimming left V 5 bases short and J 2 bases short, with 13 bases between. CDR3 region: CSVLTGFPYEQYF. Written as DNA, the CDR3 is TGCAGCGTTCTAACAGGGTTCCCCTACGAGCAGTACTTC.

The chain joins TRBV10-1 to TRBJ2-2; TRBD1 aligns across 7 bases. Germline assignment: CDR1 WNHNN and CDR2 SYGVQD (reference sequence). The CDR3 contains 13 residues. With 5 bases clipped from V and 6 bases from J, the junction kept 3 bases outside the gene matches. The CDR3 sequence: CASSTDRAGELFF. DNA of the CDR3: TGCGCCAGCAGTACTGACAGGGCCGGGGAGCTGTTTTTT.

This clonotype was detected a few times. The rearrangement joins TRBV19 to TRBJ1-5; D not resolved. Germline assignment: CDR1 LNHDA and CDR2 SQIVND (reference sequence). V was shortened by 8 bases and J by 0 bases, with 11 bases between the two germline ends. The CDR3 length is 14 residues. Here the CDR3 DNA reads TGTGCCAGTCATCTTATGGGTAGCAATCAGCCCCAGCATTTT. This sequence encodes CASHLMGSNQPQHF.

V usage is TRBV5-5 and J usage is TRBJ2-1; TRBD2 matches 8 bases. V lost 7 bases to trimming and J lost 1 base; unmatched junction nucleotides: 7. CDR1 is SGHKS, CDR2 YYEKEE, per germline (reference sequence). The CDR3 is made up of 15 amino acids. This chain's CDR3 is CASSSSGPSYNEQFF. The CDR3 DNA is TGTGCCAGCTCTTCTAGCGGGCCTTCCTACAATGAGCAGTTCTTC. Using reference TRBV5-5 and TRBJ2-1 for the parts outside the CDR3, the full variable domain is DAGVTQSPTHLIKTRGQQVTLRCSPISGHKSVSWYQQVLGQGPQFIFQYYEKEERGRGNFPDRFSARQFPNYSSELNVNALLLGDSALYLCASSSSGPSYNEQFFGPGTRLTVL.

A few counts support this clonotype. In DNA, the CDR3 is TGTGCCAGCAGCGCACTAGCCGGCTACGAGCAGTACTTC. Translated: CASSALAGYEQYF. The V call is TRBV3-1, the J call TRBJ2-7, with D possibly TRBD2 on 6 matching bases. Trimming removed 5 bases at V and 3 bases at J, with 11 bases between. The CDR3 totals 13 residues. Germline CDR1 and CDR2: LGHDT and YNNKEL (reference sequence).

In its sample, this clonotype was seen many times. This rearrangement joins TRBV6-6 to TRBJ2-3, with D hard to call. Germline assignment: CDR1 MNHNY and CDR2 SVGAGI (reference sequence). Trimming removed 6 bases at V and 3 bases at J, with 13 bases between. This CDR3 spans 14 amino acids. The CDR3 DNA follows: TGTGCCAGCAGGCCGAGAGTGGGGACAGATACGCAGTATTTT. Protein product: CASRPRVGTDTQYF.

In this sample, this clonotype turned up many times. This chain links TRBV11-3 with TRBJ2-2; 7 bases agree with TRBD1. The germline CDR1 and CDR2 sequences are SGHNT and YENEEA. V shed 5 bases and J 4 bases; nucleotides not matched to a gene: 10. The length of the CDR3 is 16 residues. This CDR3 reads CASSQIPGQTTGELFF. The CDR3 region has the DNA TGTGCCAGCAGCCAAATCCCGGGACAGACCACCGGGGAGCTGTTTTTT.

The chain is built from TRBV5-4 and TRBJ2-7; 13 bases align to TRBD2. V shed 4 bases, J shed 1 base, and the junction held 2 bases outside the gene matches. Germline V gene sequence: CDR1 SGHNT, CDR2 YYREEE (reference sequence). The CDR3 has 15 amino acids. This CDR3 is CASSAGLAGSYEQYF. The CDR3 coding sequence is TGTGCCAGCAGCGCGGGACTAGCGGGATCCTACGAGCAGTACTTC.

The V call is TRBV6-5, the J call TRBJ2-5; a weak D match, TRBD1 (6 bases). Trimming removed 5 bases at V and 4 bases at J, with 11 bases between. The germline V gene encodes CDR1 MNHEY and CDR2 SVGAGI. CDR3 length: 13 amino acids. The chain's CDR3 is CASSNPGAETQYF. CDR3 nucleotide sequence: TGTGCCAGCAGTAACCCAGGGGCAGAGACCCAGTACTTC.

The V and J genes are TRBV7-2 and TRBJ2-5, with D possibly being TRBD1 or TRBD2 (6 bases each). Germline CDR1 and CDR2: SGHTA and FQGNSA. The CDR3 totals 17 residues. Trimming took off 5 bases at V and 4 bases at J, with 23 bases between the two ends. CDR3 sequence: CASSAPRGQGRRETQYF. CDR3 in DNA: TGTGCCAGCAGCGCCCCTAGAGGCCAGGGGAGGCGAGAGACCCAGTACTTC.

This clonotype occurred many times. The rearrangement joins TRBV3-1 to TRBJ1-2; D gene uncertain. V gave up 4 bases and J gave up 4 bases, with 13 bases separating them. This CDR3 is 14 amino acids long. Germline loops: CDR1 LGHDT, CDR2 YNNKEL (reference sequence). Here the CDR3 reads CASSPWTGLYGYTF. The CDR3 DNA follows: TGTGCCAGCAGCCCTTGGACCGGGCTCTATGGCTACACCTTC.

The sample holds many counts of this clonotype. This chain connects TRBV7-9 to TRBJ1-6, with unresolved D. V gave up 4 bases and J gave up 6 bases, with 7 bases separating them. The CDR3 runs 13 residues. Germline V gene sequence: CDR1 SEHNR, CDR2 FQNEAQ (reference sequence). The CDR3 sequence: CASSSLPNSPLHF. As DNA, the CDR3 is TGTGCCAGCAGCTCACTTCCTAATTCACCCCTCCACTTT. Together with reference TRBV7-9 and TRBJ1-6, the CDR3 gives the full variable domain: DTGVSQNPRHKITKRGQNVTFRCDPISEHNRLYWYRQTLGQGPEFLTYFQNEAQLEKSRLLSDRFSAERPKGSFSTLEIQRTEQGDSAMYLCASSSLPNSPLHFGNGTRLTVT.

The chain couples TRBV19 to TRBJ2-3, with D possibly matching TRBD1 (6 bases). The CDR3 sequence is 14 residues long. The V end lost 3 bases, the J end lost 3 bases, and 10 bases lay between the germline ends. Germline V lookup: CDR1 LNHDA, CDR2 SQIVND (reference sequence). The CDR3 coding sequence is TGTGCCAGTAGTATGTGGGGGCGTACAGATACGCAGTATTTT. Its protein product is CASSMWGRTDTQYF.

The CDR3 nucleotides read TGCAGTGCGAGACCTAATACAGATACGCAGTATTTT. Amino acid sequence: CSARPNTDTQYF. The V call is TRBV20-1, the J call TRBJ2-3; D unresolved. This CDR3 contains 12 residues. V was pared by 6 bases and J by 3 bases, with 10 bases between. CDR1 is DFQATT and CDR2 is SNEGSKA in the germline V gene (reference sequence).

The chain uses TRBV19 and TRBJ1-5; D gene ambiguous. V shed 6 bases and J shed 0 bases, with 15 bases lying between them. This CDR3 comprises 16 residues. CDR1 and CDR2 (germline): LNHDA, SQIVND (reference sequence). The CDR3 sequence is CASSRLRIDSNQPQHF. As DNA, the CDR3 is TGTGCCAGTAGCCGTCTCAGGATAGATAGCAATCAGCCCCAGCATTTT.

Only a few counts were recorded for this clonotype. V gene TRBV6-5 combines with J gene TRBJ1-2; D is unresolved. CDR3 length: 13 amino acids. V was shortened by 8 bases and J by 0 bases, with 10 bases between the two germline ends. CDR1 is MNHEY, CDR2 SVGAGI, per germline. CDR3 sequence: CASALEANYGYTF. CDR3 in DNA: TGTGCCAGCGCTTTGGAGGCTAACTATGGCTACACCTTC.

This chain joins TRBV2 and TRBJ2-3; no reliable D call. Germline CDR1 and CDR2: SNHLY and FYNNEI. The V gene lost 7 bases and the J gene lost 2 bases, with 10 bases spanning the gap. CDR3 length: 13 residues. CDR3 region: CASTYRNTDTQYF. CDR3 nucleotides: TGTGCCAGCACCTATCGTAACACAGATACGCAGTATTTT.

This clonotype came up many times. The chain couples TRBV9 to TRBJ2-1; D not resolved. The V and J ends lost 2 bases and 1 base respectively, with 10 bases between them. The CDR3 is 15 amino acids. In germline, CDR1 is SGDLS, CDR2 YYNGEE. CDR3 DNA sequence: TGTGCCAGCAGCGTTTACTCCCATTCCTACAATGAGCAGTTCTTC. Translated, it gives CASSVYSHSYNEQFF. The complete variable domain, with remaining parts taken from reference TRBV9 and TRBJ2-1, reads DSGVTQTPKHLITATGQRVTLRCSPRSGDLSVYWYQQSLDQGLQFLIQYYNGEERAKGNILERFSAQQFPDLHSELNLSSLELGDSALYFCASSVYSHSYNEQFFGPGTRLTVL.

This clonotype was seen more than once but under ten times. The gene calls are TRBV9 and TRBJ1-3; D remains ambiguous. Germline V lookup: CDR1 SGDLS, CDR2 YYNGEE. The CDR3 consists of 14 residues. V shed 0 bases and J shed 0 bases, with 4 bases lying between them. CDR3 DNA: TGTGCCAGCAGCGTAGCGGTCTCTGGAAACACCATATATTTT. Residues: CASSVAVSGNTIYF.

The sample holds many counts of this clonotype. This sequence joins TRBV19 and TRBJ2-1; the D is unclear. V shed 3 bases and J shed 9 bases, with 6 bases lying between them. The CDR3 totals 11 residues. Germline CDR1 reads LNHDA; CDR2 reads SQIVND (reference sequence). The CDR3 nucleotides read TGTGCCAGTAGTATGGTTGGTGAGCAGTTCTTC. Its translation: CASSMVGEQFF.